A single sample is the source of the 19 T cell receptor beta chains below, sequenced in a study of CD8 T cells in ankylosing spondylitis. TCRdb used MiXCR to reprocess the 5' RACE reads, holding one entry per CDR3 protein. Here the sample spans approximately 69,000 distinct CDR3 sequences, roughly 5.3% being singletons. Sequenced input: blood, either unsorted or a sorted T cell fraction (not recorded which). All receptors come from a male donor with ankylosing spondylitis or in good health (not recorded which).

This clonotype was picked up many times. The chain joins TRBV18 to TRBJ1-5; a possible D gene is TRBD1 (6 bases). Germline assignment: CDR1 KGHSH and CDR2 LQKENI. V was clipped by 2 bases and J by 5 bases, with 13 bases between them. The CDR3 has 15 residues. Here the CDR3 reads CASSPVMGGDQPQHF. CDR3 nucleotides: TGTGCCAGCTCACCAGTAATGGGGGGCGATCAGCCCCAGCATTTT.

This clonotype was counted ten times or more. The J gene is TRBJ2-6, the V gene TRBV18; D ambiguous. The CDR3 is made up of 19 amino acids. The ends were cut back, 3 bases at V and 0 bases at J, with 18 bases in the middle. Germline CDR1 and CDR2: KGHSH and LQKENI. The CDR3 here is CASSPLPVGSYSGANVLTF. CDR3 DNA sequence: TGTGCCAGCTCACCTCTTCCGGTGGGGTCTTACTCTGGGGCCAACGTCCTGACTTTC. Full variable domain (remainder filled in from reference TRBV18 and TRBJ2-6): NAGVMQNPRHLVRRRGQEARLRCSPMKGHSHVYWYRQLPEEGLKFMVYLQKENIIDESGMPKERFSAEFPKEGPSILRIQQVVRGDSAAYFCASSPLPVGSYSGANVLTFGAGSRLTVL.

This clonotype was observed at least ten times. V usage is TRBV20-1 and J usage is TRBJ1-2, with D possibly being TRBD1 (6 bases). Germline CDR1 is DFQATT and CDR2 is SNEGSKA (reference sequence). The V gene lost 5 bases and the J gene lost 4 bases, with 20 bases spanning the gap. The CDR3 loop spans 15 amino acids. CDR3 in amino acids: CSAEPHQGNVYGYTF. As DNA, the CDR3 is TGCAGTGCTGAACCGCATCAGGGGAACGTCTATGGCTACACCTTC.

This clonotype was counted many times. The chain links TRBV7-2 to TRBJ2-2; D remains unclear. Trimming pared 1 base from V and 1 base from J, leaving 4 bases between. The CDR3 is made up of 14 amino acids. CDR1 is SGHTA and CDR2 is FQGNSA in the germline V gene. Here the CDR3 DNA reads TGTGCCAGCAGCTTAGGCCGGAACACCGGGGAGCTGTTTTTT. Amino acids: CASSLGRNTGELFF.

The V gene is TRBV21-1, the J gene TRBJ2-2; whether TRBD2, the table's D call, matches the DNA was not checked. TRBV21-1 is designated a pseudogene. The CDR3 is made up of 12 amino acids. The CDR3 sequence: CASRRENGELFF. For the CDR3, the DNA is TGTGCCAGCAGAAGGGAGAACGGGGAGCTGTTTTTT.

The sample holds many counts of this clonotype. CDR3 in DNA: TGTGCCAGCAGCCCCGCCGGCGGACTTAGCACAGATACGCAGTATTTT. Translation: CASSPAGGLSTDTQYF. This chain connects TRBV9 to TRBJ2-3; maybe TRBD2 (5 bases). Germline CDR1 SGDLS, CDR2 YYNGEE. Trimming pared 4 bases from V and 0 bases from J, leaving 15 bases between. This CDR3 contains 16 residues.

At least ten counts were recorded for this clonotype. The chain is built from TRBV12-3 or TRBV12-4 and TRBJ1-4; D is uncertain. The CDR3 loop spans 13 amino acids. V lost 6 bases and J 5 bases, leaving 10 bases between the germline ends. The CDR3 sequence: CASSLSKNEKLFF. CDR3 DNA sequence: TGTGCCAGCAGCCTGTCGAAGAATGAAAAACTGTTTTTT.

This clonotype was counted ten times or more. The rearrangement links TRBV6-5 to TRBJ2-7; a possible D gene is TRBD1 (6 bases). The CDR3 extends over 14 amino acids. From germline, CDR1 is MNHEY and CDR2 SVGAGI. V lost 4 bases, J lost 2 bases, and 12 bases lay in between. The CDR3 reads CASSLGDKTYEQYF. The CDR3 DNA reads as TGTGCCAGCAGTTTGGGGGACAAGACCTACGAGCAGTACTTC.

CDR3 sequence: CASSLAEANTGELFF. CDR3 coding DNA: TGTGCCAGCAGCTTAGCAGAGGCGAACACCGGGGAGCTGTTTTTT. The genes are TRBV7-2 and TRBJ2-2; no clear D gene. The CDR3 has 15 residues. Germline V gives CDR1 SGHTA, CDR2 FQGNSA. Trimming left V 0 bases short and J 0 bases short, with 5 bases between.

This clonotype was detected many times. V usage is TRBV6-6 and J usage is TRBJ2-3; TRBD2 agrees at 15 bases. CDR1 MNHNY and CDR2 SVGAGI come from the germline V gene (reference sequence). The ends lost 6 bases at V and 0 bases at J; junction bases unmatched: 7. The CDR3 totals 18 residues. CDR3 in amino acids: CASRPGTSGGLSTDTQYF. The DNA for the CDR3 is TGTGCCAGCAGGCCCGGGACTAGCGGGGGGCTGAGCACAGATACGCAGTATTTT.

This clonotype was recorded many times. The chain employs TRBV24-1 and TRBJ2-5; 10 positions match TRBD1. The germline V gene encodes CDR1 KGHDR and CDR2 SFDVKD. The ends lost 2 bases at V and 6 bases at J; junction bases unmatched: 8. The CDR3 spans 16 residues. The CDR3 DNA reads TGTGCCACCAGTGATTCTCGACAGGGGGCTGAGAAGACCCAGTACTTC. Translation: CATSDSRQGAEKTQYF.

This clonotype was recorded at least ten times. The gene calls are TRBV7-3 and TRBJ2-3; 7 bases align to TRBD2. The germline V gene encodes CDR1 SGHTA and CDR2 FQGTGA. After removal of 5 bases from V and 5 bases from J, the junction contained 10 bases not matched to a gene. The CDR3 consists of 15 residues. The CDR3 DNA reads TGTGCCAGCAGCCCCGGCAGCGGGGAAGGAGATACGCAGTATTTT. Translated, it gives CASSPGSGEGDTQYF.

This clonotype was seen many times. The chain employs TRBV12-3 or TRBV12-4 and TRBJ2-1, with D uncertain. The CDR3 is made up of 11 amino acids. The V end was cut by 4 bases, the J end by 10 bases, with 8 bases between. The CDR3 sequence is CASSSGREQFF. The CDR3 bases are TGTGCCAGCAGTTCCGGGCGCGAGCAGTTCTTC.

Ten or more counts support this clonotype. CDR3 sequence reads: CASEAGGSETQYF. The CDR3 DNA follows: TGTGCCAGCGAGGCGGGGGGCAGCGAGACCCAGTACTTC. The chain couples TRBV2 to TRBJ2-5, with 8 bases identical to TRBD2. This CDR3 comprises 13 residues. CDR1 and CDR2 from the germline V gene are SNHLY and FYNNEI. J was trimmed by 5 bases and V by 8 bases; bases with no gene match: 7. Together with reference TRBV2 and TRBJ2-5, the CDR3 gives the full variable domain: EPEVTQTPSHQVTQMGQEVILRCVPISNHLYFYWYRQILGQKVEFLVSFYNNEISEKSEIFDDQFSVERPDGSNFTLKIRSTKLEDSAMYFCASEAGGSETQYFGPGTRLLVL.

This clonotype was observed many times. V is TRBV7-2 and J is TRBJ2-3; D unclear. The V end was cut by 2 bases, the J end by 1 base, with 4 bases between. This CDR3 spans 13 amino acids. CDR1 and CDR2 from the germline V gene are SGHTA and FQGNSA. CDR3 protein: CASSLIRTDTQYF. The CDR3 DNA is TGTGCCAGCAGCTTAATCCGCACAGATACGCAGTATTTT.

There are many counts of this clonotype. The rearrangement uses TRBV7-2 and TRBJ1-2; tentatively, D is TRBD1 (6 bases). Germline CDR1 reads SGHTA; CDR2 reads FQGNSA. V was clipped by 5 bases and J by 2 bases, with 15 bases between them. The CDR3 consists of 15 residues. Here the CDR3 reads CASSTTGSGNYGYTF. CDR3 nucleotide sequence: TGTGCCAGCAGCACAACAGGGTCGGGAAACTATGGCTACACCTTC.

This clonotype was detected ten times or more. CDR3 protein: CASSFVGGARSSYEQYF. CDR3 coding DNA: TGTGCCAGCAGCTTCGTCGGGGGGGCCAGGAGCTCCTACGAGCAGTACTTC. This chain uses TRBV5-4 with TRBJ2-7; TRBD2 matches at 8 bases. The CDR3 covers 17 residues. CDR1 is SGHNT, CDR2 YYREEE, per germline (reference sequence). Losses at the gene ends were 2 bases for V and 0 bases for J; bases not matched to a gene: 10.

This clonotype was seen ten or more times. The chain combines TRBV29-1 with TRBJ2-7, with D possibly matching TRBD1 (6 bases). Germline V CDR1 and CDR2: SQVTM, ANQGSEA. This CDR3 contains 15 residues. The V end lost 0 bases, the J end lost 3 bases, and 15 bases lay between the germline ends. CDR3 DNA: TGCAGCGTTGAAGATGGGGGCCGAGGAGGCTACGAGCAGTACTTC. It encodes CSVEDGGRGGYEQYF.

This clonotype was seen repeatedly, ten times or more. The gene calls are TRBV20-1 and TRBJ2-2; D is ambiguous. V gave up 0 bases and J gave up 3 bases, with 14 bases separating them. Looked up from germline, CDR1 is DFQATT and CDR2 is SNEGSKA (reference sequence). This CDR3 has 16 amino acids. CDR3 sequence (DNA): TGCAGTGCTAGAGAAGGCTTAGGCGGAGACACCGGGGAGCTGTTTTTT. Residues: CSAREGLGGDTGELFF.